This T cell receptor beta chain was profiled in a study of CD8 T cells in ankylosing spondylitis (TCRdb year 2017). With regard to the full study: To find TCR variants linked to disease, the study profiled T cell receptor beta repertoires in ankylosing spondylitis patients and healthy donors. In total, the full study cohort was made up of 95 to 110 healthy donors and approximately 24 ankylosing spondylitis patients. Peripheral blood samples were taken, and synovial fluid was additionally collected from ankylosing spondylitis patients. What the authors observed across the whole study: The disease-linked clones had a CD8+ phenotype and were found at relatively low frequencies in peripheral blood. A TCR beta motif made up of eight highly homologous amino acid variants appeared to be characteristic of blood from ankylosing spondylitis patients. The disease-linked clones were reported to be significantly enriched in matched synovial fluid samples from ankylosing spondylitis patients. Some motif variants were previously reported in synovial fluid and blood of reactive arthritis patients, suggesting common disease-initiation mechanisms.

Taken from the germline V gene, the CDR1 and CDR2 loops are SGHRS and YFSETQ. Germline trimming amounts to 6 bases on V and 5 bases on J, with 6 as the count of junction bases outside the gene matches. Measured from the cysteine to the phenylalanine, the CDR3 is 14 residues long. Of all the DNA, just the CDR3 is kept, 42 bases in frame from base 1. These reads were obtained on an Illumina HiSeq 2500. Quantitative 5'-RACE with molecular barcodes was used to prepare TCR beta libraries. The source study handled its data this way. A new computational method based on a probabilistic model of VDJ rearrangement was used to identify disease-linked TCR variants. TCRdb redid the processing of the public reads, applying fastp at Q25 and MiXCR, and retained in-frame beta chains. For every CDR3 protein sequence, its rows merge into one entry that carries the most common genes and DNA. The V and J calls here are based on TCRdb, not the publication. This sample gives some 400,000 distinct CDR3 sequences in total; around 20% of them show up just once. Together, the top ten hold approximately 16% of the sample.

This clonotype appeared many times. Its specific antigen is unknown. No per-base quality is available; no much larger clone lies one base away. The specimen sequenced was blood, either unsorted or a sorted T cell fraction (not recorded which). The chain couples TRBV5-1 to TRBJ2-2; TRBD1 matches 8 bases in the middle. The TCR was taken from a male donor with ankylosing spondylitis. The CDR3: CASTRTGWTGELFF. The nucleotide sequence reads TGCGCCAGCACCCGGACAGGGTGGACCGGGGAGCTGTTTTTT.